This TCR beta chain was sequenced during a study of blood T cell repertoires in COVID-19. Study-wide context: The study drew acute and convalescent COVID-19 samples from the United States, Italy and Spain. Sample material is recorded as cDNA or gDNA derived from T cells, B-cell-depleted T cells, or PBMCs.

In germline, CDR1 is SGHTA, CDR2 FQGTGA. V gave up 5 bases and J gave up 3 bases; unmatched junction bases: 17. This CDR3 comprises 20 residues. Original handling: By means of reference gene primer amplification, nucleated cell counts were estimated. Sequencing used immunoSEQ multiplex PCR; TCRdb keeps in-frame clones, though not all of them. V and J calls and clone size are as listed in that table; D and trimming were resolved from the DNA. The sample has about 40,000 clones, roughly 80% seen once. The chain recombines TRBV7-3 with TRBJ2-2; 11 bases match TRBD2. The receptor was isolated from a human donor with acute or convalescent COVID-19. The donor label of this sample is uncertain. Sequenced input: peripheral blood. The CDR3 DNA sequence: TGTGCCAGCAGCCCAAGATGGGGATTTAGCGGGAGGGCTGACACCGGGGAGCTGTTTTTT. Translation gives CASSPRWGFSGRADTGELFF.